This entry lists 3 T cell receptor beta chains sequenced from one sample in a study of T-cell memory formation after mild COVID-19. TCRdb independently ran MiXCR on the 5' RACE reads; one entry per CDR3 protein. The data contain 190,000 or so distinct CDR3 sequences, about a fifth of them singletons. Sequences were obtained from PBMCs or a T cell subset sorted from them (not recorded which). Every receptor here comes from an adult woman who had mild COVID-19 (a few samples of this study predate the infection). Cell type and time point are not known.

This sequence joins TRBV7-9 and TRBJ2-2, with D perhaps TRBD1 or TRBD2 (5 bases each). The CDR3 loop spans 17 amino acids. The ends were cut back, 5 bases at V and 1 base at J, with 17 bases in the middle. Germline values: CDR1 SEHNR, CDR2 FQNEAQ (reference sequence). This CDR3 reads CASSEILGRENTGELFF. The CDR3 coding sequence is TGTGCCAGCAGCGAAATTTTGGGACGGGAGAACACCGGGGAGCTGTTTTTT.

The CDR3 sequence is CATSRDQQGADEQYF. The DNA of the CDR3 is TGTGCCACCAGCAGAGATCAACAGGGGGCCGACGAGCAGTACTTC. The V call is TRBV15, the J call TRBJ2-7, with 9 bases aligning to TRBD1. The CDR3 extends over 15 amino acids. The ends lost 0 bases at V and 5 bases at J; junction bases unmatched: 5. Germline V gene sequence: CDR1 LNHNV, CDR2 YYDKDF (reference sequence).

This clonotype was picked up a small number of times. V gene TRBV6-2 or TRBV6-3 combines with J gene TRBJ2-2; the D is unclear. This CDR3 is 14 amino acids long. Germline loops: CDR1 MNHEY, CDR2 SVGEGT. V was shortened by 7 bases and J by 0 bases, with 9 bases between the two germline ends. CDR3 amino acids: CASTAPSNTGELFF. The CDR3 DNA follows: TGTGCCAGCACGGCCCCCTCGAACACCGGGGAGCTGTTTTTT.